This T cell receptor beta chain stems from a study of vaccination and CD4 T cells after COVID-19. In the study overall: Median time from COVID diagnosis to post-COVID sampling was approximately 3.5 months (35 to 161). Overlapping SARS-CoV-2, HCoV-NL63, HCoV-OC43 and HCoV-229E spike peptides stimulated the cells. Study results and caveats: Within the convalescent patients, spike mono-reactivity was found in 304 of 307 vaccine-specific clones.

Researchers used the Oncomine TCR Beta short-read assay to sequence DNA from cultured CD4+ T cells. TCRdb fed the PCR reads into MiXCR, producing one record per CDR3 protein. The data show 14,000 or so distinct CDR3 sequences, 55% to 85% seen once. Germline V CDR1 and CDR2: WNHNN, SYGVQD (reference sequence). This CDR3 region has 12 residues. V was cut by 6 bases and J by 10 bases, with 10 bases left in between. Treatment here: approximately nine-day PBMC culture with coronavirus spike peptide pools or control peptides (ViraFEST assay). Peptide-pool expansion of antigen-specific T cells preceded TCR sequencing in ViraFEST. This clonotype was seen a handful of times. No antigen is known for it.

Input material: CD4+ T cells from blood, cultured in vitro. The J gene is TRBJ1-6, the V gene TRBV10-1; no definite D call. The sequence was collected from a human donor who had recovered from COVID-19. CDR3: CASSQTGSPLHF. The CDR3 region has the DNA TGCGCCAGCAGCCAAACTGGGTCACCCCTCCACTTT.